The present T cell receptor beta chain was sequenced within a study of T cell clonality in common variable immunodeficiency. Blood samples were heparinized, roughly 4.5 to 8.5 ml per donor. The CDR3 consists of 13 residues. CDR1 and CDR2 (germline): DFQATT, SNEGSKA (reference sequence). The method was immunoSEQ multiplex PCR; TCRdb's version includes in-frame clones alone and lacks a portion of them. Sampling found about 81,000 clones, none seen once. This clone occurred many times. The read terminates 3 residues ahead of where the CDR3 ends, so the germline J gene completes it. This TCR came from a person between 18 and 75 years old in good health. Sequenced sample: peripheral blood mononuclear cells. J is TRBJ2-6 and V is TRBV20-1, with 9 bases identical to TRBD1. CDR3 residues: CSAYRGPGGLLTF. The CDR3 DNA, read in part, is TGCAGTGCTTACAGGGGGCCGGGGGGACTC.